This T cell receptor (beta chain) was obtained from a study of technical replicates of blood from a few donors. Only in-frame clones appear in the TCRdb table, and some are missing; sequencing was by immunoSEQ multiplex PCR. In the table there are 70,000 to 80,000 clones, 90% to 95% of which are singletons. The CDR3 has 14 residues. Germline loops: CDR1 WNHNN, CDR2 SYGVQD (reference sequence). Trimming removed 4 bases from V and 0 bases from J, with 9 bases in between. Specimen: T cells isolated from PBMCs. The sequence came from a human donor in good health. Some clones in this sample may be carry-over from other donors' samples. The rearrangement links TRBV10-1 to TRBJ1-1, with D hard to call. The CDR3 bases are TGCGCCAGCAGTGGAAGTCAGATGAACACTGAAGCTTTCTTT. Its translation is CASSGSQMNTEAFF.